The rows below give T cell receptor beta chains drawn from one sample of a study of T cell responses to AZD1222 COVID-19 vaccine. TCRdb keeps only in-frame clones here, not all; method: immunoSEQ multiplex PCR. Of 130,000 or so clones listed, about nine tenths are singletons. The sample in question was peripheral blood, obtained 28 days after the second AZD1222 dose. Receptors were obtained from an adult who received the AZD1222 COVID-19 vaccine. CDR3s include the opening cysteine and the closing phenylalanine or tryptophan. Each record gives: clone size, D gene, CDR3 length, J gene, V gene, CDR3 protein, CDR3 DNA. A D gene is named only where the DNA matches it firmly. Clone size is stated in some rows and not others, as once, few, many or a class when expanded.

.	.	18	TRBJ2-1	TRBV21-1	CASSNYGGGPLPNNEQFF	TGTGCCAGCAGCAATTATGGGGGAGGGCCACTTCCAAACAATGAGCAGTTCTTC
.	.	18	TRBJ1-1	TRBV5-1	CASSSLRTATTMNTEAFF	TGCGCCAGCAGCTCTCTTAGGACAGCTACGACGATGAACACTGAAGCTTTCTTT
.	.	13	TRBJ1-2	TRBV5-1	CASSLGQDYGYTF	TGCGCCAGCAGCTTGGGACAGGACTATGGCTACACCTTC
.	TRBD2	15	TRBJ2-7	TRBV5-1	CASSLTSGGNYEQYF	TGCGCCAGCAGCCTCACTAGCGGGGGAAACTACGAGCAGTACTTC
.	TRBD2	15	TRBJ2-1	TRBV6-5	CASSSRTSGGTEQFF	TGTGCCAGCAGTTCGAGGACTAGCGGGGGTACTGAGCAGTTCTTC
.	.	16	TRBJ1-1	TRBV2	CASSPGTDGINTEAFF	TGTGCCAGCAGTCCCGGGACGGATGGGATAAACACTGAAGCTTTCTTT
.	TRBD2	16	TRBJ2-3	TRBV5-1	CASSLVVAGTTDTQYF	TGCGCCAGCAGCTTGGTGGTAGCGGGGACCACAGATACGCAGTATTTT
.	TRBD2	14	TRBJ2-3	TRBV25-1	CASSDPSGPDTQYF	TGTGCCAGCAGTGACCCTAGCGGGCCAGATACGCAGTATTTT
.	.	14	TRBJ1-5	TRBV6-5	CASGSSRASQPQHF	TGTGCCAGCGGGTCCTCCAGGGCGTCGCAGCCCCAGCATTTT
few	.	14	TRBJ2-3	TRBV7-2	CASSLNRLPDTQYF	TGTGCCAGCAGCTTAAACAGGCTTCCAGATACGCAGTATTTT
.	.	15	TRBJ2-2	TRBV27	CASSLGYLGTGELFF	TGTGCCAGCAGTTTAGGGTATTTGGGTACCGGGGAGCTGTTTTTT
.	.	15	TRBJ2-6	TRBV5-6	CASTNRNPGANVLTF	TGTGCCAGCACCAACAGGAATCCTGGGGCCAACGTCCTGACTTTC
.	TRBD2	15	TRBJ2-1	TRBV7-2	CASSLTSGSGNEQFF	TGTGCCAGCAGCCTGACTAGCGGGAGTGGAAATGAGCAGTTCTTC
.	.	18	TRBJ1-5	TRBV3-1/TRBV3-2	CASSQGIWQAGGGQPQHF	TGTGCCAGCAGCCAAGGGATATGGCAGGCGGGGGGAGGTCAGCCCCAGCATTTT
few	TRBD1	18	TRBJ1-5	TRBV9	CASSASGTGEGSNQPQHF	TGTGCCAGCAGCGCATCCGGGACAGGGGAAGGAAGCAATCAGCCCCAGCATTTT
.	TRBD1	15	TRBJ1-2	TRBV7-8	CASSSYRQGAYGYTF	TGTGCCAGCAGCTCTTATAGACAGGGTGCCTATGGCTACACCTTC
.	TRBD1	14	TRBJ1-3	TRBV25-1	CATRDSLSGNTIYF	TGTGCCACCCGGGACAGCCTCTCAGGAAACACCATATATTTT
few	.	13	TRBJ1-2	TRBV5-4	CASSLRLVYGYTF	TGTGCCAGCAGCTTGAGGTTGGTCTATGGCTACACCTTC
.	TRBD1	13	TRBJ1-4	TRBV4-1	CASGTGGNEKLFF	TGCGCCAGCGGTACAGGGGGTAATGAAAAACTGTTTTTT
.	.	15	TRBJ2-5	TRBV25-1	CASSELWGASETQYF	TGTGCCAGCAGTGAACTCTGGGGGGCCTCGGAGACCCAGTACTTC
.	.	16	TRBJ1-1	TRBV6-1	CASSEAIAEPNTEAFF	TGTGCCAGCAGTGAAGCGATCGCAGAACCGAACACTGAAGCTTTCTTT
.	TRBD1	15	TRBJ1-1	TRBV5-1	CASRGTGQGDTEAFF	TGCGCCAGCAGGGGAACGGGACAGGGGGACACTGAAGCTTTCTTT
.	.	15	TRBJ1-1	TRBV18	CASSPPGRMNTEAFF	TGTGCCAGCTCACCGCCGGGACGGATGAACACTGAAGCTTTCTTT
.	TRBD1	17	TRBJ1-2	TRBV19	CASSIGRGQGSRGGYTF	TGTGCCAGTAGTATAGGGAGAGGACAGGGGTCACGAGGAGGCTACACCTTC
.	.	13	TRBJ1-6	TRBV5-4	CASSSSKGSPLHF	TGTGCCAGCAGCTCTTCGAAGGGTTCACCCCTCCACTTT
.	.	15	TRBJ2-2	TRBV2	CASSPGLSGTGELFF	TGTGCCAGCAGTCCCGGGCTATCGGGCACCGGGGAGCTGTTTTTT
once	.	15	TRBJ1-5	TRBV5-4	CASSLVPEPNQPQHF	TGTGCCAGCAGCTTGGTCCCAGAGCCCAATCAGCCCCAGCATTTT
.	.	12	TRBJ1-2	TRBV5-8	CASSVYSYGYTF	TGTGCCAGCAGCGTATACAGCTACGGCTACACCTTC
once	TRBD1	17	TRBJ1-1	TRBV11-3	CASSLGGTGGGRTEAFF	TGTGCCAGCAGCTTAGGAGGGACAGGGGGAGGTCGGACTGAAGCTTTCTTT
once	.	12	TRBJ1-1	TRBV11-3	CASSWGDTEAFF	TGTGCCAGCAGCTGGGGGGACACTGAAGCTTTCTTT
.	.	14	TRBJ2-3	TRBV11-2	CASSTRQSTDTQYF	TGTGCCAGCAGCACCCGACAGTCTACAGATACGCAGTATTTT
.	.	13	TRBJ1-1	TRBV7-2	CASITTGGTEAFF	TGTGCCAGCATCACTACGGGAGGAACTGAAGCTTTCTTT
few	TRBD1	14	TRBJ1-2	TRBV7-2	CASSLQWQGAGYTF	TGTGCCAGCAGCTTACAGTGGCAGGGGGCTGGCTACACCTTC
.	.	15	TRBJ1-2	TRBV7-9	CASSEEIGLRYGYTF	TGTGCCAGCAGCGAAGAGATAGGGTTACGATATGGCTACACCTTC
once	TRBD1	15	TRBJ1-1	TRBV5-1	CASSLAGQGDTEAFF	TGCGCCAGCAGCTTGGCAGGGCAGGGGGACACTGAAGCTTTCTTT